Shown below are 7 T cell receptor beta chains from a single sample sequenced in a study of CD8 T cells in ankylosing spondylitis. TCRdb passed the 5' RACE reads through MiXCR, listing each CDR3 protein once. The sample has 130,000 or so distinct CDR3 sequences, over 9.5% seen once. The sample taken for sequencing was blood, either unsorted or a sorted T cell fraction (not recorded which). Every receptor here comes from a female donor with ankylosing spondylitis or in good health (not recorded which).

The gene calls are TRBV19 and TRBJ1-5, with 10 bases matching TRBD1. This CDR3 is built from 16 residues. The J segment lost 6 bases and the V segment lost 0 bases, leaving 5 bases of the junction unmatched. CDR1 and CDR2 from the germline V gene are LNHDA and SQIVND (reference sequence). The CDR3 loop reads CASSIDGTGDGQPQHF. The DNA for the CDR3 is TGTGCCAGTAGTATAGATGGGACAGGGGATGGTCAGCCCCAGCATTTT.

This clonotype was detected only a few times. The chain links TRBV28 to TRBJ1-5; 9 bases match TRBD1. The CDR3 is 14 amino acids. Unmatched junction bases numbered 6, after V lost 6 bases and J lost 6 bases. CDR1 is MDHEN, CDR2 SYDVKM, per germline. This CDR3 reads CASSLGTGSQPQHF. CDR3 coding DNA: TGTGCCAGCAGCCTCGGGACAGGGAGTCAGCCCCAGCATTTT.

This clonotype has a handful of counts. The CDR3 sequence: CAWSWIGETQYF. The CDR3 coding sequence is TGTGCCTGGAGTTGGATTGGAGAGACCCAGTACTTC. This chain uses TRBV30 with TRBJ2-5; no clear D. V dropped 2 bases and J dropped 4 bases, with 8 bases sitting between them. The CDR3 runs 12 residues. CDR1 and CDR2 (germline): GTSNPN, SVGIG (reference sequence).

In its sample, this clonotype was seen many times. The chain couples TRBV18 to TRBJ2-7, with D possibly matching TRBD2 (5 bases). V lost 2 bases and J 7 bases, leaving 15 bases between the germline ends. This CDR3 has 14 residues. CDR1 is KGHSH and CDR2 is LQKENI in the germline V gene. CDR3 protein: CASSPARAFNEQYF. CDR3 nucleotides: TGTGCCAGCTCACCAGCGCGGGCCTTTAATGAGCAGTACTTC.

This clonotype was counted at least ten times. The chain uses TRBV28 and TRBJ1-5, with D possibly being TRBD1 (5 bases). The CDR3 spans 16 residues. Germline V CDR1 and CDR2: MDHEN, SYDVKM. Trimming cost V 2 bases and J 3 bases, with 14 bases left between them. CDR3 DNA sequence: TGTGCCAGCAGTTTAGCAGGCAGGGCCGCCAATCAGCCCCAGCATTTT. The encoded protein is CASSLAGRAANQPQHF.

This clonotype was picked up many times. The chain couples TRBV7-9 to TRBJ2-1; no reliable D call. The V end was cut by 1 base, the J end by 6 bases, with 10 bases between. CDR1 SEHNR and CDR2 FQNEAQ come from the germline V gene (reference sequence). The CDR3 runs to 14 residues. CDR3 amino acids: CASSLVPFLNEQFF. The CDR3, as DNA: TGTGCCAGCAGCTTAGTGCCTTTCCTCAATGAGCAGTTCTTC. Using reference TRBV7-9 and TRBJ2-1 for the parts outside the CDR3, the full variable domain is DTGVSQNPRHKITKRGQNVTFRCDPISEHNRLYWYRQTLGQGPEFLTYFQNEAQLEKSRLLSDRFSAERPKGSFSTLEIQRTEQGDSAMYLCASSLVPFLNEQFFGPGTRLTVL.

This clonotype was counted at least ten times. The J gene is TRBJ1-4, the V gene TRBV6-5; D possibly corresponds to TRBD1 (5 bases). This CDR3 is 16 amino acids long. Germline V gives CDR1 MNHEY, CDR2 SVGAGI. Trimming cost V 0 bases and J 7 bases, with 15 bases left between them. CDR3 bases: TGTGCCAGCAGTTACTCGAATCAGGGTTGGGTTGAAAAACTGTTTTTT. Translated, it gives CASSYSNQGWVEKLFF.